This paragraph reports one T cell receptor beta chain. No antigen is known for it. Time point in this sample: peripheral blood 6 weeks after treatment start. The sample belongs to a study of PD-L1 blockade in urothelial cancer. On the study more broadly: Once treatment had started, blood was analyzed at 3 weeks (second dose) and again at 6 weeks.

This CDR3 has 15 amino acids. Germline-derived CDR1 and CDR2 are SGHNT and YYREEE (reference sequence). The V and J ends lost 5 bases and 6 bases, in that order; junction bases with no gene match: 5. Clones were sequenced by immunoSEQ multiplex PCR, and TCRdb holds only the in-frame ones, with some missing. The sample contains 83,000 or so clones, approximately 87% of which appear only once. Broader study findings: Stronger expansion of tumor-associated clones in blood at 3 weeks distinguished durable-benefit patients.

Source: PBMCs, taken around atezolizumab (anti-PD-L1) treatment. The chain links TRBV5-4 to TRBJ2-1; TRBD2 matches 13 bases. The sequence was collected from a man aged 65-85 years with urothelial cancer. The CDR3 loop reads CASRQGTSGINEQFF. The DNA of the CDR3 is TGTGCCAGCAGGCAAGGGACTAGCGGGATCAATGAGCAGTTCTTC.